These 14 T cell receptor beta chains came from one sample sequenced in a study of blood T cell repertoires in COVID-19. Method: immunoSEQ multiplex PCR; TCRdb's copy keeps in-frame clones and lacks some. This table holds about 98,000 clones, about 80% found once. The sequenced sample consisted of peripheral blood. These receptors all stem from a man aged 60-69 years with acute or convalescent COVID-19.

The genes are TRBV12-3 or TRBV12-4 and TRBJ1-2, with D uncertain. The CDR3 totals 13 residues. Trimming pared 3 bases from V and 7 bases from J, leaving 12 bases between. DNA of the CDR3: TGTGCCAGCAGTTTTCGGTCCTCTCCTGGCTACACCTTC. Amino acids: CASSFRSSPGYTF.

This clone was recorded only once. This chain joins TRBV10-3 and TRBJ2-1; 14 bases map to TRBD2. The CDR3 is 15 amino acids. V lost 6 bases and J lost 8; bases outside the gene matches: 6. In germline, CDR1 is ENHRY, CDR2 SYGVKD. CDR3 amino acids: CAIRGTSGRGYEQFF. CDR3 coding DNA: TGTGCCATCAGGGGGACTAGCGGGAGAGGCTATGAGCAGTTCTTC.

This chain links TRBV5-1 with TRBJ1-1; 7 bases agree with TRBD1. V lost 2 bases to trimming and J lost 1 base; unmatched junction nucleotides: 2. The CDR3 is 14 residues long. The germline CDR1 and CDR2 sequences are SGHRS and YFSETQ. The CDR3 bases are TGCGCCAGCAGCTTTACAGGGGAGAACACTGAAGCTTTCTTT. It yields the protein CASSFTGENTEAFF.

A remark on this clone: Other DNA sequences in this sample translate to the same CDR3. The DNA for the CDR3 is TGCGCCAGCAGCTTAAGATGGGCGAACACTGAAGCTTTCTTT. Amino acids: CASSLRWANTEAFF. The chain has TRBV5-1 and TRBJ1-1, with D hard to call. Trimming cost V 2 bases and J 1 base, with 9 bases left between them. The CDR3 sequence is 14 residues long. The germline gives CDR1 SGHRS, CDR2 YFSETQ.

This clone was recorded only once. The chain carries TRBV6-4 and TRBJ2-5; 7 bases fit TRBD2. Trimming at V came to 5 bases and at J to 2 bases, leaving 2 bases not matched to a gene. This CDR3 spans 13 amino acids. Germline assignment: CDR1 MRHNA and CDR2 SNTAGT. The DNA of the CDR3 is TGTGCCAGCAGTCGGGACTATCAAGAGACCCAGTACTTC. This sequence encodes CASSRDYQETQYF.

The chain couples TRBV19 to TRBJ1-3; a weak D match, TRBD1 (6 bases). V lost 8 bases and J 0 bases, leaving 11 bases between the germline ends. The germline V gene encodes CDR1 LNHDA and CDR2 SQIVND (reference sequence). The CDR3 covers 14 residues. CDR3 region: CASETGYSGNTIYF. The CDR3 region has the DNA TGTGCCAGTGAGACAGGCTACTCTGGAAACACCATATATTTT.

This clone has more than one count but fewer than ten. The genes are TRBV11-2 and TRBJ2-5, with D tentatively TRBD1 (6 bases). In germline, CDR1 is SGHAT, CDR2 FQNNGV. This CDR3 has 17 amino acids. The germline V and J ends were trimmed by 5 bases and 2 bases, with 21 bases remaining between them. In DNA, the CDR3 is TGTGCCAGCAGCGGGACACGAGATGCCCCCGAACAAGAGACCCAGTACTTC. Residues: CASSGTRDAPEQETQYF.

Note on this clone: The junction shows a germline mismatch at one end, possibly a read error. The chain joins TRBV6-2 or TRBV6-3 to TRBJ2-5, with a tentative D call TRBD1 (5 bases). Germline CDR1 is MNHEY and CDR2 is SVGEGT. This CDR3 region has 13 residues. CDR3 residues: CASSWGHQETQYF. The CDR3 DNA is TGTGCCAGCAGTTGGGGCCACCAGGAGACCCAGTACTTC.

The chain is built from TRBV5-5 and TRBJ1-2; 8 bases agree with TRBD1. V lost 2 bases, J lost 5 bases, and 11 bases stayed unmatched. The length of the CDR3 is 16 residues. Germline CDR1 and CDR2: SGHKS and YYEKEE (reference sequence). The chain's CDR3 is CASSFQGAFLLYGYTF. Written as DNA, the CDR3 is TGTGCCAGCAGCTTCCAGGGGGCCTTTTTATTGTATGGCTACACCTTC.

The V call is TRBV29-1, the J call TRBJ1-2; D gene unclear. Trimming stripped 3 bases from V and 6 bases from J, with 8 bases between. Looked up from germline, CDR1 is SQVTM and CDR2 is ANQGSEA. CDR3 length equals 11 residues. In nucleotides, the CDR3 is TGCAGCGTTGAGTTTCGGGATGGCTACACCTTC. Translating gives CSVEFRDGYTF.

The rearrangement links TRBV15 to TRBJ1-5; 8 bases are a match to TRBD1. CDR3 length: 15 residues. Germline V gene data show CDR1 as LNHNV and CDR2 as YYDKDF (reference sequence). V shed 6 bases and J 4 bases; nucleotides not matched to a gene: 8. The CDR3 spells CATRAGGPPNQPQHF. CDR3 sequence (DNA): TGTGCCACCAGGGCAGGGGGCCCACCTAATCAGCCCCAGCATTTT.

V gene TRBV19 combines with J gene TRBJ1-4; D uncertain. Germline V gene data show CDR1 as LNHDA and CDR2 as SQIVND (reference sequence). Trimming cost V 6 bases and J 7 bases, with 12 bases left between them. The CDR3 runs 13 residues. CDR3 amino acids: CASSSGRVEKLFF. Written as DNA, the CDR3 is TGTGCCAGTAGCTCCGGGCGGGTTGAAAAACTGTTTTTT.

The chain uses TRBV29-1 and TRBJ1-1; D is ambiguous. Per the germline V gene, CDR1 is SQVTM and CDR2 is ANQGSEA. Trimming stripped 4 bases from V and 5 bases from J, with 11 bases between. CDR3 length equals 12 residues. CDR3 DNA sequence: TGCAGCGTTGTTCCCCGGGGAACTGAAGCTTTCTTT. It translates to CSVVPRGTEAFF.

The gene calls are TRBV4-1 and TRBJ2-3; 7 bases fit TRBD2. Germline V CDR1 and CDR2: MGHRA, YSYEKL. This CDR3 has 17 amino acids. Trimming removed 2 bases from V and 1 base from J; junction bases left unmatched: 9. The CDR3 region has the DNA TGCGCCAGCAGCCAACCATTGCGGGGGAGGGGCACAGATACGCAGTATTTT. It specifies CASSQPLRGRGTDTQYF.